This TCR beta chain was documented in a study of cytomegalovirus exposure and HLA in healthy donors. Across the study: T cells numbering around 200 million yielded 117 million unique TCR beta sequences in an earlier analysis. Whole-study results and caveats: The availability of immune exposure information extended only to CMV serostatus. Presence/absence comparisons presumed near-even sequencing depth among donors.

In the case of this clone: Its antigen is not identified.

Between the trimmed V and J ends, which lost 0 bases and 7 bases, there was a span of 13 bases. The germline CDR1 and CDR2 sequences are SGHKS and YYEKEE (reference sequence). The CDR3 consists of 14 residues. The PCR had 60 Vbeta and 13 Jbeta primers. The repertoire was sequenced with immunoSEQ multiplex PCR; TCRdb's copy has only in-frame clones and lacks some. There are around 150,000 clones in the sample; about 75% occur only once, and over 11% lies in the top ten. The sequenced sample was PBMCs. This sequence joins TRBV5-5 and TRBJ2-5, with D perhaps matching TRBD2 (5 bases). The source is a man aged 45 to 65 in good health and CMV-seropositive. In DNA form, the CDR3 reads TGTGCCAGCAGCTTGGGGTTCCTAGCAGGGACCCAGTACTTC. Translated, it gives CASSLGFLAGTQYF.